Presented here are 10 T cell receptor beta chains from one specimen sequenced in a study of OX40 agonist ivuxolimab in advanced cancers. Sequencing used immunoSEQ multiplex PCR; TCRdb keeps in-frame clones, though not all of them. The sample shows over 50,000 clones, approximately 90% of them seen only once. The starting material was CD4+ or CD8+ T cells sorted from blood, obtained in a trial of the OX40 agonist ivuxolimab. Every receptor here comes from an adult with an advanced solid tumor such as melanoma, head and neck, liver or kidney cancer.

In DNA form, the CDR3 reads TGTGCCAGCAGCTTGGCCAGTCTAGCGGGGGGACTCACAGATACGCAGTATTTT. Encoded protein: CASSLASLAGGLTDTQYF. V is TRBV5-4 and J is TRBJ2-3; 11 nucleotides align to TRBD2. V lost 0 bases to trimming and J lost 2 bases; unmatched junction nucleotides: 8. Germline V gene sequence: CDR1 SGHNT, CDR2 YYREEE (reference sequence). The length of the CDR3 is 18 residues.

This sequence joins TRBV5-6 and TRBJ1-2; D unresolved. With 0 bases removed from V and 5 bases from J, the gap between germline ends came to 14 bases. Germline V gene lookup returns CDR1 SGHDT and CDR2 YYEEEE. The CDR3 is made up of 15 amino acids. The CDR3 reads CASSLELDKLYGYTF. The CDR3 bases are TGTGCCAGCAGCTTGGAGTTGGATAAGTTATATGGCTACACCTTC.

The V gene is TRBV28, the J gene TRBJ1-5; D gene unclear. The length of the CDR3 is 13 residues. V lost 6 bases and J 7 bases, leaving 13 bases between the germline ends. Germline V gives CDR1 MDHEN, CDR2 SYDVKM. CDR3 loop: CASSYKLDQPQHF. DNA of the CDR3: TGTGCCAGCAGCTATAAGTTGGACCAGCCCCAGCATTTT. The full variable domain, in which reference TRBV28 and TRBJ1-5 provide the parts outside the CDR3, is DVKVTQSSRYLVKRTGEKVFLECVQDMDHENMFWYRQDPGLGLRLIYFSYDVKMKEKGDIPEGYSVSREKKERFSLILESASTNQTSMYLCASSYKLDQPQHFGDGTRLSIL.

In nucleotides, the CDR3 is TGCGCCAGCAGCGTTAGACAGGGTGCCTACGAGCAGTACTTC. This gives the protein CASSVRQGAYEQYF. The chain links TRBV10-1 to TRBJ2-7; 7 bases line up with TRBD1. J was trimmed by 2 bases and V by 6 bases; bases with no gene match: 7. The CDR3 contains 14 residues. Germline V CDR1 and CDR2: WNHNN, SYGVQD (reference sequence).

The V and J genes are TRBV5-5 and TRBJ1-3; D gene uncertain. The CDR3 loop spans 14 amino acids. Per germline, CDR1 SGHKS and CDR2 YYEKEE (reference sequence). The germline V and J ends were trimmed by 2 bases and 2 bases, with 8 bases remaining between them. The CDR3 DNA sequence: TGTGCCAGCAGCTTACTGGGAGCTGGAAACACCATATATTTT. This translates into CASSLLGAGNTIYF.

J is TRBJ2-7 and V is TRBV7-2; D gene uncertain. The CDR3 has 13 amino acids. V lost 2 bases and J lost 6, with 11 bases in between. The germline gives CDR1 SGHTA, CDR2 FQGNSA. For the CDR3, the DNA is TGTGCCAGCAGCTTAAATCGTCTTGGCGAGCAGTACTTC. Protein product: CASSLNRLGEQYF.

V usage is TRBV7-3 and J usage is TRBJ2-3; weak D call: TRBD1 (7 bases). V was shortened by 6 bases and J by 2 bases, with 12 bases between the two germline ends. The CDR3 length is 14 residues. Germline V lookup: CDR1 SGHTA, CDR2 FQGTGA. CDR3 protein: CASRAGGSTDTQYF. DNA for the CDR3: TGTGCCAGCAGAGCAGGGGGGTCCACAGATACGCAGTATTTT.

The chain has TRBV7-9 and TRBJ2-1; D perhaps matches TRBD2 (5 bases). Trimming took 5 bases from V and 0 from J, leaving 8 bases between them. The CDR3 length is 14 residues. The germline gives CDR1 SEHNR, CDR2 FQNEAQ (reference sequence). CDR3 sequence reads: CASSPAGSYNEQFF. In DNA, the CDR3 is TGTGCCAGCAGCCCCGCGGGCTCCTACAATGAGCAGTTCTTC.

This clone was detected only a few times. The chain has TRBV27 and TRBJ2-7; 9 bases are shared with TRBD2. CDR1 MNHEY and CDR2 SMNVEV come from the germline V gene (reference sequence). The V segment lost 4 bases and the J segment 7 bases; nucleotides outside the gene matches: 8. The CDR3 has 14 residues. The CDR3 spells CASSYAAGGEEQYF. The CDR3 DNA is TGTGCCAGCAGTTACGCCGCGGGGGGGGAGGAGCAGTACTTC.

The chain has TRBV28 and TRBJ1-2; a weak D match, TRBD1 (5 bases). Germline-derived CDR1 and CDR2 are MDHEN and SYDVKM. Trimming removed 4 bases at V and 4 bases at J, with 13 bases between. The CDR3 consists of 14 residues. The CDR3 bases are TGTGCCAGCAGTTCCAAGACAGCCCCCTATGGCTACACCTTC. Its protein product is CASSSKTAPYGYTF.